This passage covers 30 T cell receptor beta chains from one sample sequenced in a study of lymphopenia after photon versus proton radiotherapy (dated by TCRdb to between 2018 and 2021). Preparation of the library involved the immunoSEQ multiplex PCR assay. The table comes from immuneACCESS by way of TCRdb, which keeps in-frame sequences with V and J called. Part of the clones is missing from these tables; in studies checked, under half for an unresolved V gene and the rest for unknown reasons. This sample comprises 75,000 to 95,000 clones, 80% to 90% of them detected only once. The ten largest clonotypes hold approximately 1.3% of the sample. This specimen consisted of peripheral blood, obtained from a patient treated with proton-based radiotherapy. The receptors were sampled from a man in his 60s with pancreatic cancer.

This chain uses TRBV11-2 with TRBJ1-2; 10 nucleotides line up with TRBD1. The CDR3 is 11 residues long. With V trimmed by 8 bases and J by 10 bases, 4 bases remained unmatched. In germline, CDR1 is SGHAT, CDR2 FQNNGV. For the CDR3, the DNA is TGTGCCAGCCGGGGGACAGGGGACTACACCTTC. It specifies CASRGTGDYTF. The full variable domain, in which reference TRBV11-2 and TRBJ1-2 provide the parts outside the CDR3, is EAGVAQSPRYKIIEKRQSVAFWCNPISGHATLYWYQQILGQGPKLLIQFQNNGVVDDSQLPKDRFSAERLKGVDSTLKIQPAKLEDSAVYLCASRGTGDYTFGSGTRLTVV.

The chain carries TRBV9 and TRBJ2-5; 8 nucleotides match TRBD2. Germline V gives CDR1 SGDLS, CDR2 YYNGEE. Trimming cost V 3 bases and J 2 bases; bases outside gene matches: 3. This CDR3 is built from 14 residues. CDR3 in amino acids: CASSELAAQETQYF. CDR3 in DNA: TGTGCCAGCAGCGAACTAGCGGCTCAAGAGACCCAGTACTTC. The full variable domain, completed using reference TRBV9 and TRBJ2-5, is DSGVTQTPKHLITATGQRVTLRCSPRSGDLSVYWYQQSLDQGLQFLIQYYNGEERAKGNILERFSAQQFPDLHSELNLSSLELGDSALYFCASSELAAQETQYFGPGTRLLVL.

This clone was observed once. The gene calls are TRBV5-4 and TRBJ2-1; 7 bases are a match to TRBD2. Germline values: CDR1 SGHNT, CDR2 YYREEE (reference sequence). The length of the CDR3 is 15 residues. With 1 base clipped from V and 6 bases from J, the junction kept 7 bases outside the gene matches. CDR3 nucleotides: TGTGCCAGCAGCTTGCAGCGCGGGAGTGCCAATGAGCAGTTCTTC. Translating gives CASSLQRGSANEQFF.

V is TRBV7-8 and J is TRBJ2-2, with D tentatively TRBD1 (5 bases). Trimming removed 2 bases at V and 3 bases at J, with 7 bases between. The CDR3 consists of 14 residues. The germline V gene encodes CDR1 SGHVS and CDR2 FQNEAQ. The CDR3 coding sequence is TGTGCCAGCAGCTTACTCAGGGACACCGGGGAGCTGTTTTTT. This translates into CASSLLRDTGELFF.

This sequence joins TRBV10-1 and TRBJ2-6; D is undetermined. The germline V and J ends were trimmed by 5 bases and 2 bases, with 10 bases remaining between them. This CDR3 comprises 15 residues. Germline CDR1 is WNHNN and CDR2 is SYGVQD (reference sequence). CDR3 sequence: CASSPGKAGANVLTF. DNA for the CDR3: TGCGCCAGCAGTCCTGGCAAGGCTGGGGCCAACGTCCTGACTTTC.

CDR3 DNA sequence: TGTGCCAGCAGCTCGCAGGGAGCAGATACGCAGTATTTT. As protein: CASSSQGADTQYF. The V and J genes are TRBV7-9 and TRBJ2-3; D is possibly TRBD1 or TRBD2 (5 bases each). This CDR3 has 13 amino acids. The germline V gene has CDR1 SEHNR and CDR2 FQNEAQ (reference sequence). Trimming stripped 4 bases from V and 4 bases from J, with 9 bases between.

This clone was picked up a small number of times. The rearrangement joins TRBV7-2 to TRBJ1-3; D unclear. The CDR3 sequence is 16 residues long. Trimming removed 0 bases from V and 0 bases from J, with 9 bases in between. Germline-derived CDR1 and CDR2 are SGHTA and FQGNSA. DNA of the CDR3: TGTGCCAGCAGCTTAGCGGTACGAAGCTCTGGAAACACCATATATTTT. It codes for CASSLAVRSSGNTIYF. The whole variable domain, filled in from reference TRBV7-2 and TRBJ1-3, reads GAGVSQSPSNKVTEKGKDVELRCDPISGHTALYWYRQSLGQGLEFLIYFQGNSAPDKSGLPSDRFSAERTGGSVSTLTIQRTQQEDSAVYLCASSLAVRSSGNTIYFGEGSWLTVV.

By sample share, this clone is medium-sized. The V and J genes are TRBV6-6 and TRBJ1-2; D possibly corresponds to TRBD1 (6 bases). V was trimmed by 2 bases and J by 6 bases, leaving 13 bases between them. This CDR3 is built from 14 residues. The germline gives CDR1 MNHNY, CDR2 SVGAGI (reference sequence). CDR3 in amino acids: CASSYGPGADGYTF. For the CDR3, the DNA is TGTGCCAGCAGTTACGGGCCGGGGGCTGATGGCTACACCTTC.

The CDR3 loop reads CASSLGVFKYF. CDR3 sequence (DNA): TGTGCCAGCAGCTTAGGGGTCTTCAAGTACTTC. This chain uses TRBV11-2 with TRBJ2-7; D ambiguous. The CDR3 extends over 11 amino acids. Trimming stripped 1 base from V and 11 bases from J, with 9 bases between. Germline V gene sequence: CDR1 SGHAT, CDR2 FQNNGV.

The V and J genes are TRBV10-3 and TRBJ2-1; 10 positions agree with TRBD2. The CDR3 length is 15 residues. J was trimmed by 2 bases and V by 8 bases; bases with no gene match: 6. Germline values: CDR1 ENHRY, CDR2 SYGVKD. CDR3 DNA: TGTGCCATCCAGCAGCGGGAGGGGGCCTACAATGAGCAGTTCTTC. Its protein product is CAIQQREGAYNEQFF.

This chain joins TRBV5-8 and TRBJ2-7; TRBD1 matches 9 bases. The CDR3 totals 15 residues. CDR1 and CDR2 (germline): SGHTS, YDEGEE. V lost 6 bases, J lost 6 bases, and 13 bases stayed unmatched. CDR3 DNA: TGTGCCAGCACCGGGACGGGACAGGGTAGAACCGAGCAGTACTTC. It yields the protein CASTGTGQGRTEQYF.

V usage is TRBV18 and J usage is TRBJ1-1; 7 nucleotides match TRBD1. This CDR3 is 14 amino acids long. With 4 bases clipped from V and 0 bases from J, the junction kept 2 bases outside the gene matches. Per germline, CDR1 KGHSH and CDR2 LQKENI. The CDR3 sequence is CASSRQGLNTEAFF. The CDR3 DNA reads TGTGCCAGCTCACGACAGGGATTGAACACTGAAGCTTTCTTT.

This clone was counted only a few times. The chain carries TRBV28 and TRBJ1-1, with 7 bases lining up with TRBD1. V lost 5 bases and J lost 6; bases outside the gene matches: 9. Germline CDR1 reads MDHEN; CDR2 reads SYDVKM. The CDR3 runs 14 residues. The CDR3 reads CASSTIQGKSEAFF. The DNA of the CDR3 is TGTGCCAGCAGTACAATACAGGGGAAGTCTGAAGCTTTCTTT.

The chain has TRBV5-1 and TRBJ1-1; D possibly corresponds to TRBD1 (5 bases). V was cut by 1 base and J by 3 bases, with 13 bases left in between. The CDR3 is 15 residues long. The germline gives CDR1 SGHRS, CDR2 YFSETQ. The CDR3 spells CASSLQGERDTEAFF. DNA for the CDR3: TGCGCCAGCAGCTTGCAAGGGGAGAGGGACACTGAAGCTTTCTTT.

Only a few counts were recorded for this clone. The chain joins TRBV14 to TRBJ2-3; perhaps TRBD2 as D (6 bases). Germline loops: CDR1 SGHDN, CDR2 FVKESK. There are 15 residues in the CDR3. V lost 4 bases and J 4 bases, leaving 15 bases between the germline ends. This chain's CDR3 is CASSPFDGSPDTQYF. CDR3 nucleotides: TGTGCCAGCAGCCCTTTTGACGGGAGCCCAGATACGCAGTATTTT.

The CDR3 DNA reads TGCGCCAGCAGCCTACCTTTAGGACAGGGTTACAATGAGCAGTTCTTC. Translation: CASSLPLGQGYNEQFF. The J gene is TRBJ2-1, the V gene TRBV4-1, with 8 nucleotides matching TRBD1. V trimming: 4 bases; J trimming: 4 bases; junction bases outside the gene matches: 9. The CDR3 has 16 amino acids. Germline V CDR1 and CDR2: MGHRA, YSYEKL.

The V gene is TRBV27, the J gene TRBJ2-1; 8 bases line up with TRBD2. CDR1 and CDR2 from the germline V gene are MNHEY and SMNVEV (reference sequence). The CDR3 loop spans 14 amino acids. With V trimmed by 7 bases and J by 3 bases, 5 bases remained unmatched. The CDR3 coding sequence is TGTGCCAGCATAAGCGGGAGTGGCTACAATGAGCAGTTCTTC. Residues: CASISGSGYNEQFF.

This chain joins TRBV5-1 and TRBJ2-2, with D perhaps TRBD2 (6 bases). Germline CDR1 and CDR2: SGHRS and YFSETQ. The V end was cut by 0 bases, the J end by 1 base, with 7 bases between. This CDR3 comprises 15 residues. CDR3 sequence reads: CASSLAGVNTGELFF. DNA of the CDR3: TGCGCCAGCAGCTTGGCGGGAGTGAACACCGGGGAGCTGTTTTTT.

V gene TRBV15 combines with J gene TRBJ1-5, with TRBD1 matching over 9 bases. The CDR3 is 14 residues long. V lost 7 bases, J lost 6 bases, and 7 bases stayed unmatched. The germline CDR1 and CDR2 sequences are LNHNV and YYDKDF (reference sequence). Written as DNA, the CDR3 is TGTGCCACCATGAACAGGGGGCCGGGTCAGCCCCAGCATTTT. It translates to CATMNRGPGQPQHF.

The J gene is TRBJ2-5, the V gene TRBV7-9; 8 bases are shared with TRBD2. The length of the CDR3 is 17 residues. Germline V gives CDR1 SEHNR, CDR2 FQNEAQ (reference sequence). The J segment lost 4 bases and the V segment lost 5 bases, leaving 15 bases of the junction unmatched. DNA of the CDR3: TGTGCCAGCAGCCCAAAGATAGGGAGCGGGAGTATAGAGACCCAGTACTTC. Amino acid sequence: CASSPKIGSGSIETQYF.

The chain recombines TRBV2 with TRBJ1-1; TRBD1 matches 9 bases. Per the germline V gene, CDR1 is SNHLY and CDR2 is FYNNEI. This CDR3 region has 17 residues. Trimming removed 2 bases from V and 1 base from J; junction bases left unmatched: 8. This CDR3 reads CASSEWGQGRKNTEAFF. The CDR3 DNA reads TGTGCCAGCAGTGAATGGGGACAGGGCCGAAAGAACACTGAAGCTTTCTTT.

The chain combines TRBV28 with TRBJ2-7; D is undetermined. The V end was cut by 7 bases, the J end by 2 bases, with 18 bases between. Germline-derived CDR1 and CDR2 are MDHEN and SYDVKM. The CDR3 extends over 15 amino acids. The CDR3 DNA follows: TGTGCCAGCACCTCGACTGCAGGCGAGGCCTACGAGCAGTACTTC. Protein sequence: CASTSTAGEAYEQYF.

The rearrangement joins TRBV7-9 to TRBJ2-3; the match to TRBD1 covers 10 bases. CDR1 and CDR2 from the germline V gene are SEHNR and FQNEAQ (reference sequence). This CDR3 is 15 amino acids long. Trimming cost V 6 bases and J 2 bases; bases outside gene matches: 5. CDR3 in amino acids: CASRTGTGVTDTQYF. The DNA of the CDR3 is TGTGCCAGCAGGACCGGGACAGGGGTCACAGATACGCAGTATTTT.

This clone occurred once. This chain connects TRBV7-2 to TRBJ1-3; tentatively, D is TRBD1 (5 bases). The CDR3 consists of 16 residues. The germline CDR1 and CDR2 sequences are SGHTA and FQGNSA. V was clipped by 2 bases and J by 4 bases, with 15 bases between them. The CDR3 spells CASSLSPGGGGNTIYF. In DNA, the CDR3 is TGTGCCAGCAGCTTATCCCCCGGGGGTGGCGGAAACACCATATATTTT. Combining the CDR3 with reference TRBV7-2 and TRBJ1-3 gives the whole variable domain GAGVSQSPSNKVTEKGKDVELRCDPISGHTALYWYRQSLGQGLEFLIYFQGNSAPDKSGLPSDRFSAERTGGSVSTLTIQRTQQEDSAVYLCASSLSPGGGGNTIYFGEGSWLTVV.

The gene calls are TRBV30 and TRBJ1-2, with D perhaps matching TRBD1 (5 bases). The CDR3 is made up of 16 amino acids. The germline V gene encodes CDR1 GTSNPN and CDR2 SVGIG (reference sequence). V dropped 0 bases and J dropped 2 bases, with 16 bases sitting between them. The CDR3 here is CAWSVSGAGMNYGYTF. As DNA, the CDR3 is TGTGCCTGGAGTGTATCTGGGGCAGGGATGAACTATGGCTACACCTTC.

This clone is a singleton in its sample. The chain couples TRBV5-6 to TRBJ2-5, with 7 bases fitting TRBD1. The V gene's germline CDR1 is SGHDT and CDR2 YYEEEE. This CDR3 is 14 amino acids long. V was pared by 4 bases and J by 5 bases, with 8 bases of the junction left unmatched. In nucleotides, the CDR3 is TGTGCCAGCAGCCGGCGACAGGGTCGGGAGACCCAGTACTTC. This encodes CASSRRQGRETQYF.

The chain links TRBV7-3 to TRBJ2-3; D is perhaps TRBD1 or TRBD2 (5 bases each). Germline-derived CDR1 and CDR2 are SGHTA and FQGTGA. There are 14 residues in the CDR3. Trimming cost V 5 bases and J 4 bases, with 13 bases left between them. The CDR3 nucleotides are TGTGCCAGCAGCCTGGGACGTACGCCAGATACGCAGTATTTT. This gives the protein CASSLGRTPDTQYF. Supplemented by reference TRBV7-3 and TRBJ2-3, the full variable domain reads GAGVSQTPSNKVTEKGKYVELRCDPISGHTALYWYRQSLGQGPEFLIYFQGTGAADDSGLPNDRFFAVRPEGSVSTLKIQRTERGDSAVYLCASSLGRTPDTQYFGPGTRLTVL.

The chain has TRBV6-6 and TRBJ1-1; the D is unclear. Trimming removed 10 bases at V and 0 bases at J, with 12 bases between. Germline V lookup: CDR1 MNHNY, CDR2 SVGAGI (reference sequence). The CDR3 loop spans 13 amino acids. The DNA of the CDR3 is TGTGCCACCCTAAGGGAGATGAACACTGAAGCTTTCTTT. This gives the protein CATLREMNTEAFF.

The chain is built from TRBV18 and TRBJ1-1; D uncertain. Trimming removed 4 bases from V and 1 base from J, with 10 bases in between. Germline V CDR1 and CDR2: KGHSH, LQKENI. The CDR3 runs to 14 residues. The DNA for the CDR3 is TGTGCCAGCTCACGGGGTGGAACGAACACTGAAGCTTTCTTT. This translates into CASSRGGTNTEAFF.

The chain has TRBV7-3 and TRBJ1-1, with D unresolved. Germline V gives CDR1 SGHTA, CDR2 FQGTGA. The V gene lost 3 bases and the J gene lost 0 bases, with 5 bases spanning the gap. This CDR3 contains 13 residues. This chain's CDR3 is CASSLDLNTEAFF. The CDR3 coding sequence is TGTGCCAGCAGCTTGGACCTGAACACTGAAGCTTTCTTT.